The 8 T cell receptor beta chains reported below all come from one sample, sequenced in a study of cytomegalovirus exposure and HLA in healthy donors. 60 Vbeta and 13 Jbeta primers were used in PCR. Assay: immunoSEQ multiplex PCR; the TCRdb copy retains only in-frame clones and omits some. This sample has over 150,000 clones, with 70% to 85% found just once. The sequencing input was PBMCs. These TCRs come from a man younger than 35 in good health and CMV-seronegative.

This chain joins TRBV5-1 and TRBJ2-1; possibly TRBD2 for D (6 bases). Trimming took 0 bases from V and 8 from J, leaving 18 bases between them. The CDR3 length is 16 residues. In germline, CDR1 is SGHRS, CDR2 YFSETQ. The DNA for the CDR3 is TGCGCCAGCAGCTTGGCCCCCTTTTATGGGGAGGATGAGCAGTTCTTC. The encoded protein is CASSLAPFYGEDEQFF.

Worth noting for this clone: This CDR3 is also generated by other DNA sequences in the sample. J is TRBJ1-4 and V is TRBV5-1; D possibly corresponds to TRBD1 (6 bases). Per the germline V gene, CDR1 is SGHRS and CDR2 is YFSETQ. The CDR3 consists of 15 residues. V was trimmed by 3 bases and J by 0 bases, leaving 9 bases between them. CDR3 DNA sequence: TGCGCCAGCAGCTCGACAGGTGCAACTAATGAAAAACTGTTTTTT. Translation gives CASSSTGATNEKLFF.

The J gene is TRBJ2-7, the V gene TRBV4-1; D might be TRBD2 (6 bases). The length of the CDR3 is 13 residues. Trimming took off 4 bases at V and 2 bases at J, with 9 bases between the two ends. CDR1 is MGHRA and CDR2 is YSYEKL in the germline V gene. CDR3 sequence reads: CASSRGATYEQYF. CDR3 nucleotide sequence: TGCGCCAGCAGCCGCGGGGCTACCTACGAGCAGTACTTC.

CDR3 loop: CASSKLAGVGNEQFF. DNA of the CDR3: TGTGCCAGTAGTAAACTAGCGGGAGTGGGGAATGAGCAGTTCTTC. The gene calls are TRBV19 and TRBJ2-1; TRBD2 matches at 11 bases. Germline assignment: CDR1 LNHDA and CDR2 SQIVND (reference sequence). J gave up 7 bases and V 4 bases, and 6 bases lay outside the gene matches. This CDR3 has 15 residues.

The rearrangement joins TRBV28 to TRBJ1-1, with D possibly matching TRBD1 (6 bases). Germline V gene sequence: CDR1 MDHEN, CDR2 SYDVKM. The V end was cut by 7 bases, the J end by 6 bases, with 21 bases between. The CDR3 runs to 15 residues. The CDR3 region is CASTLGGARISEAFF. The CDR3 DNA follows: TGTGCCAGCACCCTGGGGGGGGCGCGAATCTCTGAAGCTTTCTTT.

The gene calls are TRBV7-2 and TRBJ2-5, with 8 nucleotides matching TRBD2. V was pared by 1 base and J by 5 bases, with 12 bases of the junction left unmatched. Germline V gene lookup returns CDR1 SGHTA and CDR2 FQGNSA. This CDR3 is built from 17 residues. The CDR3 bases are TGTGCCAGCAGCTTAGGCGTGCTAGCGGGTCAACGGGAGACCCAGTACTTC. It is translated as CASSLGVLAGQRETQYF.

On this clone itself: The junction departs from the called germline gene at one end, perhaps through a read error. The J gene is TRBJ2-2, the V gene TRBV7-7; D is perhaps TRBD2 (6 bases). CDR3 size: 14 residues. Germline lookup yields CDR1 SSHAT and CDR2 FNYEAQ (reference sequence). DNA for the CDR3: TGTGCTAGCAGCTCCCCCGGGGGCACCGGGGAGCTGTTTTTT. Its translation: CASSSPGGTGELFF. Together with reference TRBV7-7 and TRBJ2-2, the CDR3 gives the full variable domain: GAGVSQSPRYKVTKRGQDVTLRCDPISSHATLYWYQQALGQGPEFLTYFNYEAQPDKSGLPSDRFSAERPEGSISTLTIQRTEQRDSAMYRCASSSPGGTGELFFGEGSRLTVL.

V gene TRBV19 combines with J gene TRBJ2-2, with TRBD2 matching 13 bases. CDR3 length: 16 amino acids. The germline gives CDR1 LNHDA, CDR2 SQIVND (reference sequence). After removal of 7 bases from V and 7 bases from J, the junction contained 9 bases not matched to a gene. DNA for the CDR3: TGTGCCAGTAACTCGGGACTAGCGGGATCTTACGGGGAGCTGTTTTTT. It codes for CASNSGLAGSYGELFF.